This paragraph covers one TCR beta chain sequence. Its antigen is undetermined. The data belong to a study of cytomegalovirus exposure and HLA in healthy donors. The V segment lost 3 bases and the J segment 2 bases; nucleotides outside the gene matches: 11. In germline, CDR1 is SGDLS, CDR2 YYNGEE. The CDR3 runs to 16 residues. General study findings and limits: Among immune exposure information, only CMV serostatus was available. In an earlier analysis, productive rearrangement rates for most beta V segments clustered near 87% or 30%. The authors later found most CMV-associated TCR beta chains appeared HLA-restricted.

The PCR had 60 Vbeta and 13 Jbeta primers. In the original processing: A later analysis tallied 87 million or so unique TCR beta chains, 9.5 million to 14 million of them shared. TCRdb's copy holds only in-frame clones and misses some; the assay was immunoSEQ multiplex PCR. For V, J and clone size, that table is used; D and trimming come from the DNA. The data show some 98,000 clones, approximately 76% seen once. V and J are TRBV9 and TRBJ2-7; TRBD1 matches 7 bases. Sequencing input: PBMCs. This receptor was obtained from a man aged 40-50 years in good health and CMV-seronegative. This CDR3 is CASSEEQGSFAYEQYF. The CDR3 DNA reads TGTGCCAGCAGCGAAGAACAGGGGAGTTTCGCCTACGAGCAGTACTTC.